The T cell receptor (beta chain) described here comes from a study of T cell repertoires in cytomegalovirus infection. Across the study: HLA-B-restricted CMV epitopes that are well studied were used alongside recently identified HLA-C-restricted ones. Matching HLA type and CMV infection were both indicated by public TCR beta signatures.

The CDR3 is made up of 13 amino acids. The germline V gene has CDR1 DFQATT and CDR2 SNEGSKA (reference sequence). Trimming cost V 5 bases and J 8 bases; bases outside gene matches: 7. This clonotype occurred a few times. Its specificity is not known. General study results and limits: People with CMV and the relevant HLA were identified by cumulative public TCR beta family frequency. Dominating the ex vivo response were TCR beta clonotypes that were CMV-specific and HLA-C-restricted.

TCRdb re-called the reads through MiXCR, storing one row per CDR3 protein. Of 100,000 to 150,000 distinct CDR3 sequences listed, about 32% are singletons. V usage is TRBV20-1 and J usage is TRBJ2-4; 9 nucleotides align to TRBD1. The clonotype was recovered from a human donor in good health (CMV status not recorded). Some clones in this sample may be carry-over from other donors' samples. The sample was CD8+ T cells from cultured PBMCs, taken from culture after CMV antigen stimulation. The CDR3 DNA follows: TGCAGTGCTTGGACAGGGGAGTGGGACATTCAGTACTTC. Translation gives CSAWTGEWDIQYF.